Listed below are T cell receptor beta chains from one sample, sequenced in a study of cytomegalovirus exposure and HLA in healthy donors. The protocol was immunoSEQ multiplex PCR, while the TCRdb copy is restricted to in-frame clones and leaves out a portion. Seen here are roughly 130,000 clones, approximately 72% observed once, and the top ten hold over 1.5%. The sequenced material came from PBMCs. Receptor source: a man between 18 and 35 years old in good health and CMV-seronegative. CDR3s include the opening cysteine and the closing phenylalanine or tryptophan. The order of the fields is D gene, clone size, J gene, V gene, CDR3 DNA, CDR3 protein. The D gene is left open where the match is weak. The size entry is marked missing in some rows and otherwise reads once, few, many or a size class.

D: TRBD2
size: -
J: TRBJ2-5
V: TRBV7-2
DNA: TGTGCCAGCAGGTATACTAGCGGGAGGACGGAGACCCAGTACTTC
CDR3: CASRYTSGRTETQYF

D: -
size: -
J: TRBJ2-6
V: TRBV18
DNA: TGTGCCAGCCGACTTAAAGCGATACCCGGGGCCAACGTCCTGACTTTC
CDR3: CASRLKAIPGANVLTF

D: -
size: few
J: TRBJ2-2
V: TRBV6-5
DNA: TGTGCCAGCGCACGTGCTGCGGGGCCCGGGGAGCTGTTTTTT
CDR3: CASARAAGPGELFF

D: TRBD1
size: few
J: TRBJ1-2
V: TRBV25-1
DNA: TGTGCCAGCAGTGAAGACAGGGGTGGCTACACCTTC
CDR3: CASSEDRGGYTF

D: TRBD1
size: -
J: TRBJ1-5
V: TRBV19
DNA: TGTGCCAGTAGTATCAGGGGGCCTAATCAGCCCCAGCATTTT
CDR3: CASSIRGPNQPQHF

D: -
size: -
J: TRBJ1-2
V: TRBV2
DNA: TGTGCCAGCGAAGAAGAGCCTAACTATGGCTACACCTTC
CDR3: CASEEEPNYGYTF

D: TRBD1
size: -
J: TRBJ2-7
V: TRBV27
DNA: TGTGCCAGCAGCCGGGACAGGGCCACCTACGAGCAGTACTTC
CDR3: CASSRDRATYEQYF

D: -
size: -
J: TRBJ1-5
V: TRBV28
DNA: TGTGCCAGCAGTTTGGCTGCAGATTCCAATCAGCCCCAGCATTTT
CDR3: CASSLAADSNQPQHF

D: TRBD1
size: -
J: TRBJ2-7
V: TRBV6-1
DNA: TGTGCCAGCAGTGAAGCCTCCGGGACAGGGGGCTACGAGCAGTACTTC
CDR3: CASSEASGTGGYEQYF

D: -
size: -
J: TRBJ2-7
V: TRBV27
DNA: TGTGCCAGCGCCTTTGGGGGAGGGGGTTCCTACGAGCAGTACTTC
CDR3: CASAFGGGGSYEQYF